This T cell receptor beta chain comes out of a study of T cell repertoires in cytomegalovirus infection (dated by TCRdb to about 2019). With regard to the full study: Alongside well-studied HLA-B-restricted epitopes, the peptide stimulations were aimed at recently identified HLA-C-restricted CMV epitopes, whose presentation resists viral immunomodulation. Because public TCR beta signatures pointed to carriage of CMV infection together with the matching HLA type, the HLA type of each donor mattered for the analysis. General findings and caveats noted by the study authors: The ex vivo response was dominated by HLA-C-restricted CMV-specific TCR beta clonotypes, and the single most frequent clonotype in two of eight donors was supplied by these HLA-C-restricted clonotypes. In both this cohort and an independent roughly 350-donor cohort, the cumulative frequency of public TCR beta family members distinguished carriers of CMV infection plus the relevant HLA type.

Sample treatment or condition, as interpreted from the label and publication: in vitro stimulation with specific CMV peptide epitopes to enrich CMV-specific T cells. The table lists this clonotype with a few counts. It lacks a known antigen. No quality values exist for individual bases; no much larger clone is one base distant. TCRdb records Illumina HiSeq 1500 as the sequencer. Using fastp trimming at Q25 and MiXCR clonotype assembly, TCRdb reanalyzed the public sequencing data and kept in-frame beta chains. A single entry per CDR3 protein holds the most common genes and DNA from its merged rows. The sample contains hundreds of thousands of distinct CDR3 sequences, 25% to 40% of them found a single time. The top ten hold 13% of the sample. The germline V end is reduced by 4 bases and the J end by 2 bases; junction bases left unmatched: 6. For CDR1 and CDR2, the germline V gene lists MNHEY and SVGEGT. The CDR3, cysteine through phenylalanine, is 16 amino acids long. The only DNA kept is the CDR3, 48 bases in frame from the first base.

Material: cultured CD8+ T cells from PBMCs, obtained from culture after CMV antigen stimulation. The sequence was collected from a human donor in good health (CMV status not recorded). Some clones in this sample may be carry-over from other donors' samples. The chain is encoded by TRBV6-2 or TRBV6-3 joined to TRBJ2-1; 9 nucleotides in the junction match TRBD1. CDR3 protein: CASSSFRTGAYNEQFF. The nucleotides read TGTGCCAGCAGTTCGTTCAGGACAGGGGCCTACAATGAGCAGTTCTTC.